Listed below are T cell receptor beta chains from one sample, sequenced in a study of Graves' ophthalmopathy and Graves' hyperthyroidism. TCRdb reprocessed the multiplex PCR reads via MiXCR and lists one record per CDR3 protein. The sample lists about 220,000 distinct CDR3 sequences; 20% to 25% were seen once. The sequenced sample was peripheral blood. The receptors shown here come from a woman between 50 and 59 years old with Graves' ophthalmopathy. CDR3s include the opening cysteine and the closing phenylalanine or tryptophan. The D gene is left open where the match is weak. Some rows mark clone size as missing; the rest say once, few, many or name a class of expanded clone.

J | D | size | V | DNA | CDR3
TRBJ2-5 | . | many | TRBV11-1 | TGTGCCAGCAGCTTAGAGATCGGTCGACGTAACGGGGAGACCCAGTACTTC | CASSLEIGRRNGETQYF
TRBJ2-7 | TRBD2 | . | TRBV6-2/TRBV6-3 | TGTGCCAGCAGTTCGGGGGGGGAGATCTACGAGCAGTACTTC | CASSSGGEIYEQYF
TRBJ2-2 | . | . | TRBV2 | TGTGCCAGCAGTGGAGGGAGTAGGTGGGCCGGGGAGCTGTTTTTT | CASSGGSRWAGELFF
TRBJ2-7 | . | many | TRBV30 | TGTGCCTGGAGGTGGGCGGTGTCCTACGAGCAGTACTTC | CAWRWAVSYEQYF
TRBJ1-1 | . | many | TRBV19 | TGTGCCAGTAGCGCAACAGGAGGTAGGACTGAAGCTTTCTTT | CASSATGGRTEAFF
TRBJ2-7 | TRBD2 | many | TRBV29-1 | TGCAGCGTTGCCACGGGGACTAGCGGGATCTACGAGCAGTACTTC | CSVATGTSGIYEQYF
TRBJ1-6 | TRBD1 | many | TRBV7-9 | TGTGCCAGCAGCTTATCGACAGGGAACGACTCACCCCTCCACTTT | CASSLSTGNDSPLHF
TRBJ2-5 | TRBD2 | many | TRBV24-1 | TGTGCCACCAGTGACCTCCCTGGGCGGGAGGGCCAGGGGGAGACCCAGTACTTC | CATSDLPGREGQGETQYF
TRBJ2-7 | . | many | TRBV11-2 | TGTGCCAGCAGCCCGGACTTACTCCAATACGAGCAGTACTTC | CASSPDLLQYEQYF
TRBJ2-5 | . | many | TRBV5-5 | TGTGCCAGCAGCTTGGCCCCGACCCTGAAGGAGACCCAGTACTTC | CASSLAPTLKETQYF
TRBJ1-1 | . | many | TRBV6-1 | TGTGCCAGCAGTGAATTAGTGTCAGACACTGAAGCTTTCTTT | CASSELVSDTEAFF
TRBJ2-4 | TRBD1 | . | TRBV6-1 | TGTGCCAGCCTGCGTAGGGACAGTAAAAACCTTCAGTACTTC | CASLRRDSKNLQYF
TRBJ2-7 | TRBD2 | many | TRBV6-4 | TGTGCCAGCAGCGACTCTCGACTAGCGGGTAGGCTCTCCTACGAGCAGTACTTC | CASSDSRLAGRLSYEQYF
TRBJ2-2 | TRBD1 | . | TRBV11-1 | TGTGCCAGCAGCTTAGCAACCGGGACAGAGAACACCGGGGAGCTGTTTTTT | CASSLATGTENTGELFF
TRBJ2-7 | TRBD2 | . | TRBV20-1 | TGCAGTGCTAGACTAGCGGGAGCGAGGGAGCAGTACTTC | CSARLAGAREQYF
TRBJ2-4 | . | many | TRBV7-2 | TGTGCCAGCAGCTTCGGGGTTCTAGCCAAAAACATTCAGTACTTC | CASSFGVLAKNIQYF
TRBJ2-7 | . | few | TRBV29-1 | TGCAGCGTCTGTTCGGGGAGTTCCTACGAGCAGTACTTC | CSVCSGSSYEQYF
TRBJ1-2 | . | many | TRBV10-1 | TGCGCCAGCAGTACGAACGACCCGGACAGAGCTAACTATGGCTACACCTTC | CASSTNDPDRANYGYTF
TRBJ2-7 | . | many | TRBV24-1 | TGTGCCACCAGTGACGCGGCAGGCCCTCGGCAGTACTTC | CATSDAAGPRQYF
TRBJ1-1 | . | many | TRBV28 | TGTGCCAGCGGGCGAGGGGTTGAAGCTTTCTTT | CASGRGVEAFF
TRBJ2-5 | . | many | TRBV10-3 | TGTGCCATCAGTGAGCCTCGGGGAGTGAGAGAGACCCAGTACTTC | CAISEPRGVRETQYF
TRBJ2-7 | TRBD1 | many | TRBV19 | TGTGCCAGTAGTGCGGGACAGGGGGCGCGATACGAGCAGTACTTC | CASSAGQGARYEQYF
TRBJ1-1 | . | many | TRBV12-3/TRBV12-4 | TGTGCCAGCAGCCTGACAGTGTACACTGAAGCTTTCTTT | CASSLTVYTEAFF
TRBJ2-2 | TRBD1 | many | TRBV6-5 | TGTGCCAGCAGTTACTCGCAGGGGGCCAGAACCGGGGAGCTGTTTTTT | CASSYSQGARTGELFF
TRBJ1-1 | TRBD1 | once | TRBV29-1 | TGCAGCGTTGTCTATGCCGGGACAGGGCAAGAGAGGACTGAAGCTTTCTTT | CSVVYAGTGQERTEAFF
TRBJ2-4 | TRBD1 | many | TRBV12-5 | TGTGCTAGTGGTTTGTTCAGGGGGAACATTCAGTACTTC | CASGLFRGNIQYF
TRBJ2-2 | TRBD2 | few | TRBV24-1 | TGTGCCACCAGTGACGTGGGACTAGCGAACACCGGGGAGCTGTTTTTT | CATSDVGLANTGELFF
TRBJ2-2 | . | . | TRBV6-2/TRBV6-3 | TGTGCCAGCAGTCCTTTATTTGGCACCGGGGAGCTGTTTTTT | CASSPLFGTGELFF
TRBJ1-2 | . | many | TRBV20-1 | TGCAGTGCCCCAAGGAGGGGGGCGCTTGGCTACACCTTC | CSAPRRGALGYTF
TRBJ2-7 | . | many | TRBV2 | TGTGCCAGCAGTGTTTTGGCTAGCGTCTCCTACGAGCAGTACTTC | CASSVLASVSYEQYF
TRBJ2-5 | . | many | TRBV15 | TGTGCCACCAGCAGACCCACCGCCGGGCCCCAGCTGGTAGGAGAGACCCAGTACTTC | CATSRPTAGPQLVGETQYF
TRBJ1-1 | . | many | TRBV19 | TGTGCCAGTAGTATGGGCAGGGTTGACACTGAAGCTTTCTTT | CASSMGRVDTEAFF
TRBJ2-7 | TRBD2 | many | TRBV19 | TGTGCCAGTAGTGCTATAACGACTAGCGGGAGGGGCGTGAGGCCGTACGAGCAGTACTTC | CASSAITTSGRGVRPYEQYF
TRBJ1-5 | . | many | TRBV30 | TGTGCCTGGAGTGCCGGACAGAATAGCAATCAGCCCCAGCATTTT | CAWSAGQNSNQPQHF
TRBJ2-7 | . | many | TRBV7-8 | TGTGCCAGCAGCTTAGTCACCGGGAGTATTTCCTACGAGCAGTACTTC | CASSLVTGSISYEQYF
TRBJ2-7 | TRBD1 | many | TRBV20-1 | TGCAGTGCTAGAGATCCCGGGACAGGGATCGCCTACGAGCAGTACTTC | CSARDPGTGIAYEQYF
TRBJ2-7 | . | . | TRBV11-2 | TGTGCCAGCAGCTTAGAAAGAAACTCACTCTACGAGCAGTACTTC | CASSLERNSLYEQYF
TRBJ2-5 | TRBD1 | . | TRBV19 | TGTGCCAGTAGTAGGCAGGGGGCTCGAGGAGAGACCCAGTACTTC | CASSRQGARGETQYF
TRBJ1-5 | . | many | TRBV5-1 | TGTGCCAGCAGTTTAGATGGTCAGCCCCAGCATTTT | CASSLDGQPQHF
TRBJ2-7 | . | many | TRBV19 | TGTGCCAGTAGTATAGCCGCCAACCGATACGAGCAGTACTTC | CASSIAANRYEQYF
TRBJ1-2 | . | many | TRBV6-1 | TGTGCCAGCAGTAAGACCGGGACGGCGTTCTATGGCTACACCTTC | CASSKTGTAFYGYTF
TRBJ2-7 | TRBD1 | few | TRBV25-1 | TGTGCCAGCAGCCCAACTGGGACAGGCTACGAGCAGTACTTC | CASSPTGTGYEQYF
TRBJ1-2 | . | many | TRBV7-3 | TGTGCCAGCAGCTTACCCTCCCCCAATGGCTACACCTTC | CASSLPSPNGYTF
TRBJ1-2 | . | many | TRBV10-3 | TGTGCCATAGAGACAGGTCCGGGGAACGGCTACACCTTC | CAIETGPGNGYTF
TRBJ1-1 | . | many | TRBV12-3/TRBV12-4 | TGTGCCAGCAGTCAGAATGGGGGAGGGACTGAAGCTTTCTTT | CASSQNGGGTEAFF
TRBJ1-6 | . | . | TRBV3-1 | TGTGCCAGCAGCCGTCGGCTCTTAGGATCACCCCTCCACTTT | CASSRRLLGSPLHF
TRBJ2-5 | . | few | TRBV4-1 | TGCGCCAGCAGGAGGACAGTTCAAGAGACCCAGTACTTC | CASRRTVQETQYF
TRBJ2-5 | . | many | TRBV7-2 | TGTGCCAGCAGCTTATTTGGGGTTGGAGAGACCCAGTACTTC | CASSLFGVGETQYF
TRBJ2-7 | TRBD2 | . | TRBV2 | TGTGCCAGCAGGGGCGGGGGGGCCTTCGAGCAGTACTTC | CASRGGGAFEQYF
TRBJ2-7 | . | many | TRBV19 | TGTGCCAGTAGTATAGCCCCCGGGGAAGGGAGCCACGAGCAGTACTTC | CASSIAPGEGSHEQYF
TRBJ1-2 | TRBD1 | many | TRBV28 | TGTGCCAGCAGTTCCCCGGGACAGACAAACTATGGCTACACCTTC | CASSSPGQTNYGYTF
TRBJ1-1 | . | many | TRBV12-3/TRBV12-4 | TGTGCCAGCAGCGCGGGGCGAAACACTGAAGCTTTCTTT | CASSAGRNTEAFF